This is a list of T cell receptor beta chains from one sample in a study of blood T cells in healthy people across ages. TCRdb recomputed calls from the 5' RACE reads with MiXCR, one row per CDR3 protein. Altogether 1.8 million or so distinct CDR3 sequences are present, approximately 39% being singletons, with the ten largest covering under 30%. Sequencing was done on a sample of blood. Receptor source: a human donor in good health. Both conserved end residues are part of each CDR3. Each record gives: CDR3 protein, CDR3 DNA, clone size, J gene, D gene, V gene. D genes are given only for firm matches. Only part of the rows carry a size: once, few, many, or a class if the clone is expanded.

cdr3_aa: CASSYFGQVTDTQYF
cdr3_nt: TGTGCCAGCAGTTACTTTGGACAAGTCACAGATACGCAGTATTTT
clone_size: many
j_call: TRBJ2-3
d_call: -
v_call: TRBV6-5

cdr3_aa: CSVIVAAGEVHEQYF
cdr3_nt: TGCAGCGTCATCGTAGCGGCAGGGGAGGTCCACGAGCAGTACTTC
clone_size: few
j_call: TRBJ2-7
d_call: -
v_call: TRBV29-1

cdr3_aa: CASSAFNSYEQYF
cdr3_nt: TGTGCCAGCTCTGCATTTAACTCCTACGAGCAGTACTTC
clone_size: few
j_call: TRBJ2-7
d_call: -
v_call: TRBV6-6

cdr3_aa: CASSYEGRGYTQYF
cdr3_nt: TGTGCCAGCAGTTATGAGGGGCGGGGGTATACGCAGTATTTT
clone_size: -
j_call: TRBJ2-3
d_call: TRBD2
v_call: TRBV28

cdr3_aa: CASSGGQGFADTQYF
cdr3_nt: TGCGCCAGCAGCGGCGGACAGGGATTTGCAGATACGCAGTATTTT
clone_size: -
j_call: TRBJ2-3
d_call: TRBD1
v_call: TRBV5-1

cdr3_aa: CSVRTSVLNTEAFF
cdr3_nt: TGCAGCGTTCGGACGTCCGTATTGAACACTGAAGCTTTCTTT
clone_size: -
j_call: TRBJ1-1
d_call: -
v_call: TRBV29-1

cdr3_aa: CASSEGGAWAFF
cdr3_nt: TGTGCCAGCAGTGAAGGGGGGGCCTGGGCTTTCTTT
clone_size: -
j_call: TRBJ1-1
d_call: -
v_call: TRBV2

cdr3_aa: CASSVPVGELFF
cdr3_nt: TGTGCCAGCAGCGTACCAGTTGGGGAGCTGTTTTTT
clone_size: -
j_call: TRBJ2-2
d_call: -
v_call: TRBV12-3/TRBV12-4

cdr3_aa: CVSQGAGETQYF
cdr3_nt: TGTGTCAGCCAGGGGGCAGGAGAGACCCAGTACTTC
clone_size: -
j_call: TRBJ2-5
d_call: TRBD1
v_call: TRBV5-4

cdr3_aa: CAGSLGRGNEKLFF
cdr3_nt: TGTGCCGGCAGCTTAGGCAGGGGGAATGAAAAACTGTTTTTT
clone_size: -
j_call: TRBJ1-4
d_call: TRBD1
v_call: TRBV7-2

cdr3_aa: CASSQARGGNYEQYF
cdr3_nt: TGCGCCAGCAGCCAAGCCCGGGGGGGGAACTACGAGCAGTACTTC
clone_size: few
j_call: TRBJ2-7
d_call: TRBD2
v_call: TRBV4-3

cdr3_aa: CASSMGLAGGGEQYF
cdr3_nt: TGTGCCAGCAGTATGGGACTAGCGGGGGGCGGAGAGCAGTACTTC
clone_size: few
j_call: TRBJ2-7
d_call: TRBD2
v_call: TRBV6-5

cdr3_aa: CASSSSRDRGRNEQFF
cdr3_nt: TGTGCCAGCAGCTCGAGCCGGGACAGGGGACGCAATGAGCAGTTCTTC
clone_size: -
j_call: TRBJ2-1
d_call: TRBD1
v_call: TRBV28

cdr3_aa: CASSLSGSGTNEQFF
cdr3_nt: TGTGCCAGCAGTTTATCAGGGAGCGGGACCAATGAGCAGTTCTTC
clone_size: few
j_call: TRBJ2-1
d_call: TRBD2
v_call: TRBV12-3/TRBV12-4

cdr3_aa: CASSPTEEQFF
cdr3_nt: TGTGCCAGCAGCCCGACAGAGGAGCAGTTCTTC
clone_size: few
j_call: TRBJ2-1
d_call: -
v_call: TRBV7-9

cdr3_aa: CASSKSSVQETQYF
cdr3_nt: TGTGCCAGCAGTAAGTCCTCGGTCCAAGAGACCCAGTACTTC
clone_size: few
j_call: TRBJ2-5
d_call: -
v_call: TRBV7-2

cdr3_aa: CASRPDSGETQYF
cdr3_nt: TGTGCCAGCAGACCCGACAGTGGAGAGACCCAGTACTTC
clone_size: -
j_call: TRBJ2-5
d_call: -
v_call: TRBV6-2/TRBV6-3

cdr3_aa: CASSSLPRDRSSYEQYF
cdr3_nt: TGTGCCAGCAGTTCCCTACCCCGGGACAGGAGCTCCTACGAGCAGTACTTC
clone_size: -
j_call: TRBJ2-7
d_call: TRBD1
v_call: TRBV27

cdr3_aa: CASGLDMGETQYF
cdr3_nt: TGCGCCAGCGGCCTGGACATGGGAGAGACCCAGTACTTC
clone_size: -
j_call: TRBJ2-5
d_call: -
v_call: TRBV5-1

cdr3_aa: CASSSYRGPYNEQFF
cdr3_nt: TGTGCCAGCAGCTCCTACAGGGGCCCCTACAATGAGCAGTTCTTC
clone_size: many
j_call: TRBJ2-1
d_call: TRBD1
v_call: TRBV7-9

cdr3_aa: CASRETWGGTTNYGYTF
cdr3_nt: TGTGCCAGCAGAGAAACCTGGGGAGGGACGACTAACTATGGCTACACCTTC
clone_size: -
j_call: TRBJ1-2
d_call: -
v_call: TRBV28

cdr3_aa: CASARDSQVSNQPQHF
cdr3_nt: TGTGCCAGTGCGCGGGACAGCCAAGTTTCTAATCAGCCCCAGCATTTT
clone_size: few
j_call: TRBJ1-5
d_call: TRBD1
v_call: TRBV2

cdr3_aa: CASKAGRFNYGYTF
cdr3_nt: TGTGCCAGTAAGGCAGGGAGGTTTAACTATGGCTACACCTTC
clone_size: few
j_call: TRBJ1-2
d_call: -
v_call: TRBV19

cdr3_aa: CASSYGWDNTGQETQYF
cdr3_nt: TGTGCCAGCAGTTATGGTTGGGATAATACAGGGCAAGAGACCCAGTACTTC
clone_size: -
j_call: TRBJ2-5
d_call: -
v_call: TRBV6-5

cdr3_aa: CASSQDRGTNQPQHF
cdr3_nt: TGCGCCAGCAGCCAAGACCGGGGGACCAATCAGCCCCAGCATTTT
clone_size: -
j_call: TRBJ1-5
d_call: -
v_call: TRBV4-3

cdr3_aa: CASSLVQEDTEAFF
cdr3_nt: TGCGCCAGCAGCTTAGTCCAGGAGGACACTGAAGCTTTCTTT
clone_size: few
j_call: TRBJ1-1
d_call: -
v_call: TRBV5-1

cdr3_aa: CASSYSNWKDTQYF
cdr3_nt: TGTGCCAGCAGTTACTCCAATTGGAAGGATACGCAGTATTTT
clone_size: -
j_call: TRBJ2-3
d_call: -
v_call: TRBV6-5

cdr3_aa: CASSSRLAPDTQYF
cdr3_nt: TGTGCCAGCAGCTCCCGACTAGCCCCAGATACGCAGTATTTT
clone_size: -
j_call: TRBJ2-3
d_call: TRBD2
v_call: TRBV9

cdr3_aa: CASSPGGGLDEKLFF
cdr3_nt: TGCGCCAGCAGCCCAGGGGGGGGCTTAGATGAAAAACTGTTTTTT
clone_size: -
j_call: TRBJ1-4
d_call: TRBD1
v_call: TRBV4-3

cdr3_aa: CASSLGGTGPPEQYF
cdr3_nt: TGTGCCAGCAGCTTGGGCGGGACAGGCCCTCCTGAGCAGTACTTC
clone_size: -
j_call: TRBJ2-5
d_call: TRBD1
v_call: TRBV5-6

cdr3_aa: CASSLAPLDTYNEQFF
cdr3_nt: TGTGCCAGCAGCTTAGCACCGTTAGATACCTACAATGAGCAGTTCTTC
clone_size: -
j_call: TRBJ2-1
d_call: -
v_call: TRBV7-9

cdr3_aa: CSATGTSGGNQETQYF
cdr3_nt: TGCAGTGCTACCGGGACTAGCGGGGGAAACCAAGAGACCCAGTACTTC
clone_size: few
j_call: TRBJ2-5
d_call: TRBD2
v_call: TRBV20-1

cdr3_aa: CSAGDNSPLHF
cdr3_nt: TGCAGTGCTGGGGATAATTCACCCCTCCACTTT
clone_size: few
j_call: TRBJ1-6
d_call: -
v_call: TRBV20-1

cdr3_aa: CAISERADTEAFF
cdr3_nt: TGTGCCATCAGTGAGCGGGCGGACACTGAAGCTTTCTTT
clone_size: few
j_call: TRBJ1-1
d_call: -
v_call: TRBV10-3

cdr3_aa: CASSSGPGGETQYF
cdr3_nt: TGTGCCAGCAGTTCAGGCCCTGGGGGAGAGACCCAGTACTTC
clone_size: few
j_call: TRBJ2-5
d_call: -
v_call: TRBV12-3/TRBV12-4

cdr3_aa: CASSRDVGSYEQYF
cdr3_nt: TGTGCCAGCAGCCGGGACGTGGGCTCCTACGAGCAGTACTTC
clone_size: -
j_call: TRBJ2-7
d_call: -
v_call: TRBV7-2

cdr3_aa: CSARGEEVYGYTF
cdr3_nt: TGCAGTGCTAGGGGCGAAGAGGTCTATGGCTACACCTTC
clone_size: -
j_call: TRBJ1-2
d_call: -
v_call: TRBV20-1

cdr3_aa: CASSLVIAGPYEQYF
cdr3_nt: TGTGCCAGCAGCTTAGTAATAGCGGGGCCCTACGAGCAGTACTTC
clone_size: few
j_call: TRBJ2-7
d_call: TRBD2
v_call: TRBV7-2

cdr3_aa: CASSPEGLISGANVLTF
cdr3_nt: TGTGCCAGCAGTCCGGAGGGGTTGATCTCTGGGGCTAACGTCCTGACTTTC
clone_size: few
j_call: TRBJ2-6
d_call: -
v_call: TRBV6-1

cdr3_aa: CSARVFGPREKLFF
cdr3_nt: TGCAGTGCTAGAGTTTTTGGTCCTCGTGAAAAACTGTTTTTT
clone_size: few
j_call: TRBJ1-4
d_call: -
v_call: TRBV20-1

cdr3_aa: CSASYGVYEQYF
cdr3_nt: TGCAGTGCTTCCTATGGGGTCTACGAGCAGTACTTC
clone_size: few
j_call: TRBJ2-7
d_call: -
v_call: TRBV20-1

cdr3_aa: CASSPYLAGGKETQYF
cdr3_nt: TGTGCCAGCAGCCCTTATCTAGCGGGGGGAAAAGAGACCCAGTACTTC
clone_size: few
j_call: TRBJ2-5
d_call: TRBD2
v_call: TRBV27

cdr3_aa: CSAISPGAYNSPLHF
cdr3_nt: TGCAGTGCTATAAGTCCGGGGGCCTATAATTCACCCCTCCACTTT
clone_size: -
j_call: TRBJ1-6
d_call: -
v_call: TRBV20-1

cdr3_aa: CAITGGPYEQYF
cdr3_nt: TGTGCCATCACTGGGGGACCCTACGAGCAGTACTTC
clone_size: -
j_call: TRBJ2-7
d_call: -
v_call: TRBV10-3

cdr3_aa: CSARWYGGGYTF
cdr3_nt: TGCAGTGCTAGATGGTATGGGGGTGGCTACACCTTC
clone_size: -
j_call: TRBJ1-2
d_call: -
v_call: TRBV20-1

cdr3_aa: CASSPGTRSETQYF
cdr3_nt: TGTGCCAGCAGCCCGGGGACTAGGTCAGAGACCCAGTACTTC
clone_size: -
j_call: TRBJ2-5
d_call: TRBD2
v_call: TRBV4-2

cdr3_aa: CASGYSKRALGYEQYF
cdr3_nt: TGTGCCAGCGGTTACTCGAAGCGGGCGTTGGGCTACGAGCAGTACTTC
clone_size: once
j_call: TRBJ2-7
d_call: -
v_call: TRBV6-2/TRBV6-3

cdr3_aa: CASSLKRGGHGTQYF
cdr3_nt: TGTGCCAGCAGCTTAAAGCGGGGGGGCCATGGTACCCAGTACTTC
clone_size: -
j_call: TRBJ2-5
d_call: TRBD2
v_call: TRBV7-3

cdr3_aa: CASSYRGVVGNQPQHF
cdr3_nt: TGTGCCAGCAGTTACCGCGGGGTAGTGGGCAATCAGCCCCAGCATTTT
clone_size: -
j_call: TRBJ1-5
d_call: -
v_call: TRBV6-2/TRBV6-3

cdr3_aa: CASSHDRSAGVGNEQFF
cdr3_nt: TGCGCCAGCAGCCACGACCGCTCCGCGGGGGTAGGCAATGAGCAGTTCTTC
clone_size: few
j_call: TRBJ2-1
d_call: TRBD2
v_call: TRBV4-3

cdr3_aa: CASSSIRGGQFF
cdr3_nt: TGTGCCAGCAGTTCGATCCGGGGAGGGCAGTTCTTC
clone_size: -
j_call: TRBJ2-1
d_call: -
v_call: TRBV28

cdr3_aa: CASSFGTEATNEKLFF
cdr3_nt: TGTGCCAGCAGTTTTGGGACTGAGGCAACTAATGAAAAACTGTTTTTT
clone_size: few
j_call: TRBJ1-4
d_call: -
v_call: TRBV12-3/TRBV12-4

cdr3_aa: CSVLRTGLWGYTF
cdr3_nt: TGCAGTGTTCTTCGGACAGGCCTGTGGGGCTACACCTTC
clone_size: -
j_call: TRBJ1-2
d_call: TRBD1
v_call: TRBV20-1

cdr3_aa: CASSYRGTGSNQPQHF
cdr3_nt: TGTGCCAGCAGTTACCGGGGGACGGGCAGCAATCAGCCCCAGCATTTT
clone_size: -
j_call: TRBJ1-5
d_call: -
v_call: TRBV6-5

cdr3_aa: CASSEGTEHQPQHF
cdr3_nt: TGTGCCAGCAGTGAAGGGACAGAACATCAGCCCCAGCATTTT
clone_size: -
j_call: TRBJ1-5
d_call: -
v_call: TRBV2

cdr3_aa: CSATAGSGYGYTF
cdr3_nt: TGCAGTGCTACGGCAGGGAGTGGATATGGCTACACCTTC
clone_size: -
j_call: TRBJ1-2
d_call: -
v_call: TRBV20-1

cdr3_aa: CASSYSAGIQETQYF
cdr3_nt: TGTGCCAGCAGTTACTCGGCCGGGATCCAAGAGACCCAGTACTTC
clone_size: few
j_call: TRBJ2-5
d_call: -
v_call: TRBV6-5